The 32 T cell receptor beta chains in this list originate from one sample, sequenced in a study of T-cell memory formation after mild COVID-19. Via MiXCR, TCRdb re-called the 5' RACE reads, giving one row per CDR3 protein. Of a few hundred thousand distinct CDR3 sequences detected, around a quarter appear once; the ten largest clones hold about an eighth. Sequencing was performed on PBMCs or a T cell subset sorted from them (not recorded which). Receptors originate from an adult woman who had mild COVID-19 (a few samples of this study predate the infection). Cell type and time point are not known.

This clonotype has only a few counts. This rearrangement joins TRBV10-3 to TRBJ1-5, with D hard to call. This CDR3 region has 13 residues. V lost 7 bases and J lost 4, with 11 bases in between. The V gene's germline CDR1 is ENHRY and CDR2 SYGVKD. The CDR3 DNA sequence: TGTGCCATCATTCCGACCGGTAATCAGCCCCAGCATTTT. Its translation: CAIIPTGNQPQHF.

This clonotype has ten or more counts. The chain carries TRBV29-1 and TRBJ2-5, with D perhaps matching TRBD2 (6 bases). This CDR3 is 12 amino acids long. Germline assignment: CDR1 SQVTM and CDR2 ANQGSEA. With 3 bases removed from V and 4 bases from J, the gap between germline ends came to 9 bases. Here the CDR3 DNA reads TGCAGCGTTGAGGGGGGACGAGAGACCCAGTACTTC. Protein product: CSVEGGRETQYF.

This clonotype was seen a few times. The CDR3 region is CASSRDRRTYGYTF. The CDR3, as DNA: TGTGCCAGTAGTAGGGACAGGAGGACCTATGGCTACACCTTC. V is TRBV19 and J is TRBJ1-2; TRBD1 matches at 8 bases. The CDR3 loop spans 14 amino acids. V trimming: 4 bases; J trimming: 4 bases; junction bases outside the gene matches: 5. Germline-derived CDR1 and CDR2 are LNHDA and SQIVND (reference sequence).

This clonotype appeared many times. This rearrangement joins TRBV7-9 to TRBJ1-1, with D perhaps TRBD1 (6 bases). The CDR3 has 12 amino acids. Germline V gene lookup returns CDR1 SEHNR and CDR2 FQNEAQ (reference sequence). Trimming removed 6 bases at V and 10 bases at J, with 15 bases between. The CDR3, as DNA: TGTGCCAGCAGGGATGCGGACAGAACAGCTTTCTTT. This encodes CASRDADRTAFF.

V gene TRBV24-1 combines with J gene TRBJ2-5; either TRBD1 or TRBD2 may supply D (5 bases each). The CDR3 length is 15 residues. The germline V gene has CDR1 KGHDR and CDR2 SFDVKD. The V gene lost 4 bases and the J gene lost 1 base, with 12 bases spanning the gap. In DNA form, the CDR3 reads TGTGCCACCAGTGACCCCCGGGGCCCCCAAGAGACCCAGTACTTC. Its protein product is CATSDPRGPQETQYF.

On this clonotype itself: A read error may account for a junction end that differs from germline. The genes are TRBV5-6 and TRBJ2-3; the D is unclear. The germline CDR1 and CDR2 sequences are SGHDT and YYEEEE. The CDR3 extends over 15 amino acids. CDR3 residues: CVSSLPNLGPDTQYF. As DNA, the CDR3 is TGTGTCAGCAGCCTCCCAAACCTAGGACCAGATACGCAGTATTTT.

This clonotype came up a few times. J is TRBJ2-1 and V is TRBV5-1; 9 bases are a match to TRBD1. V gave up 4 bases and J gave up 5 bases; unmatched junction bases: 7. The CDR3 spans 15 residues. Germline loops: CDR1 SGHRS, CDR2 YFSETQ. The DNA for the CDR3 is TGCGCCAGCAGCCAGGACAGGGGACTGAACAATGAGCAGTTCTTC. This sequence encodes CASSQDRGLNNEQFF.

In this sample, this clonotype turned up a few times. The chain uses TRBV4-1 and TRBJ2-7, with 8 bases matching TRBD2. The CDR3 extends over 16 amino acids. The junction had 12 bases not matched to a gene; V was cut back by 4 bases and J by 4 bases. Germline CDR1 MGHRA, CDR2 YSYEKL. The CDR3 sequence is CASSRRGMTSEYEQYF. The CDR3 DNA is TGCGCCAGCAGCCGCCGGGGGATGACTAGCGAGTACGAGCAGTACTTC.

This clonotype was observed a few times. The chain uses TRBV11-2 and TRBJ2-3; possibly TRBD1 or TRBD2 for D (5 bases each). V dropped 5 bases and J dropped 1 base, with 13 bases sitting between them. This CDR3 contains 15 residues. Germline V CDR1 and CDR2: SGHAT, FQNNGV. CDR3 sequence (DNA): TGTGCCAGCAGCGTCTTTCTGGGGGGCACAGATACGCAGTATTTT. It specifies CASSVFLGGTDTQYF. Complete variable domain (other parts from reference TRBV11-2 and TRBJ2-3): EAGVAQSPRYKIIEKRQSVAFWCNPISGHATLYWYQQILGQGPKLLIQFQNNGVVDDSQLPKDRFSAERLKGVDSTLKIQPAKLEDSAVYLCASSVFLGGTDTQYFGPGTRLTVL.

This chain links TRBV2 with TRBJ2-3; unclear D gene. The CDR3 runs 13 residues. Trimming stripped 2 bases from V and 8 bases from J, with 11 bases between. In germline, CDR1 is SNHLY, CDR2 FYNNEI. The CDR3 protein is CASSETWVATQYF. CDR3 bases: TGTGCCAGCAGTGAAACCTGGGTAGCTACGCAGTATTTT.

This clonotype was seen once. This sequence joins TRBV9 and TRBJ2-3; 9 bases fit TRBD2. V was pared by 0 bases and J by 4 bases, with 6 bases of the junction left unmatched. There are 16 residues in the CDR3. Germline CDR1 SGDLS, CDR2 YYNGEE. Here the CDR3 reads CASSVGGGGASDTQYF. CDR3 bases: TGTGCCAGCAGCGTAGGGGGCGGGGGGGCATCAGATACGCAGTATTTT.

V and J are TRBV5-1 and TRBJ2-1, with D hard to call. The CDR3 has 12 amino acids. V lost 2 bases and J lost 8, with 8 bases in between. Germline V CDR1 and CDR2: SGHRS, YFSETQ. This chain's CDR3 is CASSLSGDEQFF. DNA for the CDR3: TGCGCCAGCAGCTTATCAGGAGATGAGCAGTTCTTC. Variable domain in full (rest from reference TRBV5-1 and TRBJ2-1): KAGVTQTPRYLIKTRGQQVTLSCSPISGHRSVSWYQQTPGQGLQFLFEYFSETQRNKGNFPGRFSGRQFSNSRSEMNVSTLELGDSALYLCASSLSGDEQFFGPGTRLTVL.

This clonotype showed up just a few times. The chain employs TRBV24-1 and TRBJ2-1, with 13 bases lining up with TRBD2. The junction had 3 bases not matched to a gene; V was cut back by 7 bases and J by 7 bases. Germline CDR1 KGHDR, CDR2 SFDVKD. The CDR3 is 14 amino acids. Here the CDR3 reads CATRGLAGPNEQFF. DNA for the CDR3: TGTGCCACCAGGGGACTAGCGGGGCCAAATGAGCAGTTCTTC.

The chain employs TRBV29-1 and TRBJ2-1; D may be TRBD1 (7 bases). Germline V gene sequence: CDR1 SQVTM, CDR2 ANQGSEA. Trimming took 2 bases from V and 4 from J, leaving 15 bases between them. This CDR3 has 15 amino acids. The DNA of the CDR3 is TGCAGCGTTGAACAGGGGGGTAAACGGTACAATGAGCAGTTCTTC. Translating it yields CSVEQGGKRYNEQFF.

V gene TRBV20-1 combines with J gene TRBJ1-1; maybe TRBD1 (6 bases). This CDR3 region has 13 residues. Trimming removed 6 bases at V and 8 bases at J, with 19 bases between. CDR1 and CDR2 (germline): DFQATT, SNEGSKA (reference sequence). CDR3 region: CSARDTESGEAFF. CDR3 nucleotides: TGCAGTGCAAGGGACACCGAATCTGGAGAAGCTTTCTTT.

This clonotype was recorded many times. This chain joins TRBV27 and TRBJ2-2, with 11 bases matching TRBD2. Trimming cost V 2 bases and J 8 bases; bases outside gene matches: 10. Germline V gives CDR1 MNHEY, CDR2 SMNVEV (reference sequence). CDR3 length: 17 residues. CDR3 amino acids: CASSLTSGSLNVGELFF. CDR3 DNA sequence: TGTGCCAGCAGTTTAACTAGCGGGAGCCTAAATGTTGGGGAGCTGTTTTTT.

The V gene is TRBV6-5, the J gene TRBJ2-1; tentative D call: TRBD1 (5 bases). Trimming pared 2 bases from V and 4 bases from J, leaving 9 bases between. The CDR3 contains 14 residues. Germline CDR1 reads MNHEY; CDR2 reads SVGAGI. For the CDR3, the DNA is TGTGCCAGCAGTTACGGGGCAGTTTACAATGAGCAGTTCTTC. Translated, it gives CASSYGAVYNEQFF.

Details on this clonotype: The germline gene is not matched at one end of the junction; a read error may be the cause. The chain employs TRBV11-2 and TRBJ1-2; D remains ambiguous. Germline CDR1 and CDR2: SGHAT and FQNNGV. The CDR3 is made up of 10 amino acids. This chain's CDR3 is CASSRRTQDF. The CDR3 nucleotides read TGTGCCAGCAGCCGTCGGACCCAGGACTTC.

The V and J genes are TRBV5-1 and TRBJ1-2; no reliable D call. The CDR3 spans 12 residues. Trimming left V 4 bases short and J 2 bases short, with 6 bases between. Germline V gene lookup returns CDR1 SGHRS and CDR2 YFSETQ. CDR3 residues: CASSEDNYGYTF. The CDR3 DNA reads TGCGCCAGCAGCGAGGACAACTATGGCTACACCTTC.

CDR3 sequence (DNA): TGTGCCAGCAGTGAATCGGGGCGGGAGCAGTTCTTC. This sequence encodes CASSESGREQFF. The V call is TRBV2, the J call TRBJ2-1; D tentatively reads TRBD1 or TRBD2 (5 bases each). The V end lost 2 bases, the J end lost 10 bases, and 9 bases lay between the germline ends. The CDR3 runs 12 residues. CDR1 and CDR2 from the germline V gene are SNHLY and FYNNEI.

This clonotype was picked up a small number of times. The chain carries TRBV19 and TRBJ2-7; TRBD2 matches at 11 bases. The germline V gene has CDR1 LNHDA and CDR2 SQIVND (reference sequence). The CDR3 contains 16 residues. V was clipped by 5 bases and J by 4 bases; unmatched bases: 10. CDR3 protein: CASSPNPSGRQYEQYF. The CDR3 DNA reads TGTGCCAGTAGTCCCAACCCTAGCGGGAGGCAATACGAGCAGTACTTC.

The rearrangement links TRBV20-1 to TRBJ2-7; 8 nucleotides align to TRBD1. The junction had 2 bases not matched to a gene; V was cut back by 2 bases and J by 5 bases. The germline CDR1 and CDR2 sequences are DFQATT and SNEGSKA (reference sequence). The CDR3 is 12 residues long. The CDR3 DNA reads as TGCAGTGCTAGACAGGGGGCTGACGAGCAGTACTTC. Its protein is CSARQGADEQYF.

This chain joins TRBV7-9 and TRBJ2-5, with D unclear. The CDR3 covers 15 residues. V gave up 3 bases and J gave up 4 bases, with 15 bases separating them. Looked up from germline, CDR1 is SEHNR and CDR2 is FQNEAQ (reference sequence). The CDR3 here is CASSFDGLGAETQYF. The CDR3 region has the DNA TGTGCCAGCAGCTTCGATGGGCTTGGTGCAGAGACCCAGTACTTC.

The V and J genes are TRBV3-1 and TRBJ2-5; D gene uncertain. Germline V gene lookup returns CDR1 LGHDT and CDR2 YNNKEL (reference sequence). V gave up 1 base and J gave up 4 bases, with 10 bases separating them. The length of the CDR3 is 14 residues. The DNA of the CDR3 is TGTGCCAGCAGCCAAGGAGGCTCAGGAGAGACCCAGTACTTC. As protein: CASSQGGSGETQYF.

This clonotype occurred many times. The chain has TRBV6-5 and TRBJ2-7; 8 nucleotides match TRBD2. The J segment lost 4 bases and the V segment lost 5 bases, leaving 4 bases of the junction unmatched. The CDR3 runs to 13 residues. CDR1 is MNHEY and CDR2 is SVGAGI in the germline V gene. CDR3 loop: CASSGTSGYEQYF. The DNA of the CDR3 is TGTGCCAGCAGTGGAACTAGCGGTTACGAGCAGTACTTC.

The table lists this clonotype with a few counts. The chain couples TRBV5-1 to TRBJ2-3; D uncertain. The V end was cut by 1 base, the J end by 4 bases, with 16 bases between. The CDR3 has 16 amino acids. Germline V gives CDR1 SGHRS, CDR2 YFSETQ. Here the CDR3 DNA reads TGCGCCAGCAGCTTGTATAGCCGGTCCCCCCCAGATACGCAGTATTTT. Its protein is CASSLYSRSPPDTQYF.

The chain joins TRBV24-1 to TRBJ2-2; 8 bases are shared with TRBD1. The CDR3 is 17 residues long. With V trimmed by 0 bases and J by 7 bases, 9 bases remained unmatched. The germline V gene encodes CDR1 KGHDR and CDR2 SFDVKD. Written as DNA, the CDR3 is TGTGCCACCAGTGATTTGGTTCGGACAGGGTCTAACGGGGAGCTGTTTTTT. This gives the protein CATSDLVRTGSNGELFF.

The chain couples TRBV6-5 to TRBJ2-3; 7 bases align to TRBD1. CDR1 MNHEY and CDR2 SVGAGI come from the germline V gene. V trimming: 4 bases; J trimming: 0 bases; junction bases outside the gene matches: 10. The CDR3 consists of 17 residues. DNA of the CDR3: TGTGCCAGCAGTTTCGCCGGGACAGCCACTAGCACAGATACGCAGTATTTT. Translating it yields CASSFAGTATSTDTQYF.

The rearrangement uses TRBV28 and TRBJ1-5; 10 positions agree with TRBD1. With V trimmed by 6 bases and J by 2 bases, 10 bases remained unmatched. The V gene's germline CDR1 is MDHEN and CDR2 SYDVKM. The CDR3 length is 17 residues. CDR3 nucleotides: TGTGCCAGCAGAGTCGGGACAGGGGTTGGGGGCAATCAGCCCCAGCATTTT. Translation: CASRVGTGVGGNQPQHF.

V is TRBV7-9 and J is TRBJ2-1; the D is unclear. V gave up 10 bases and J gave up 7 bases, with 23 bases separating them. Germline loops: CDR1 SEHNR, CDR2 FQNEAQ (reference sequence). The CDR3 length is 15 residues. The CDR3 DNA reads TGTGCCACCACGGTGGGCAACCCGGGCCCTAATGAGCAGTTCTTC. It yields the protein CATTVGNPGPNEQFF.

The V and J genes are TRBV5-1 and TRBJ2-1; D uncertain. Trimming took 0 bases from V and 8 from J, leaving 15 bases between them. CDR3 size: 15 residues. Germline loops: CDR1 SGHRS, CDR2 YFSETQ. The CDR3 reads CASSLGWGSNDEQFF. CDR3 DNA sequence: TGCGCCAGCAGCTTGGGCTGGGGATCTAACGATGAGCAGTTCTTC. The whole variable domain, remainder taken from reference TRBV5-1 and TRBJ2-1, is KAGVTQTPRYLIKTRGQQVTLSCSPISGHRSVSWYQQTPGQGLQFLFEYFSETQRNKGNFPGRFSGRQFSNSRSEMNVSTLELGDSALYLCASSLGWGSNDEQFFGPGTRLTVL.

This clonotype was observed a handful of times. This chain links TRBV5-1 with TRBJ2-5, with D tentatively TRBD1 or TRBD2 (6 bases each). This CDR3 has 14 residues. The germline CDR1 and CDR2 sequences are SGHRS and YFSETQ. V was pared by 4 bases and J by 5 bases, with 15 bases between. CDR3 DNA sequence: TGCGCCAGCAGCCCAAGTCGGGGGCGGGAGACCCAGTACTTC. Translated, it gives CASSPSRGRETQYF.